The source of this TCR beta chain is a study of sequential checkpoint blockade in melanoma. Looking at the study overall: First-line arms were nivolumab then ipilimumab, or the reverse, randomized 1:1. Maintenance nivolumab came after either treatment sequence.

There are a few counts of this clone. Produced via immunoSEQ multiplex PCR; TCRdb's table is partial and in-frame only. This table has under 5,500 clones, about 20% appearing once. Described treatment: randomized to nivolumab then ipilimumab (arm A) or the reverse (arm B). DNA-damaging chemotherapy had not been given to any patient beforehand. CDR1 is MNHGY and CDR2 is SAAAGT in the germline V gene. The CDR3 consists of 15 residues. The germline V and J ends were trimmed by 6 bases and 6 bases, with 21 bases remaining between them. The chain joins TRBV6-8 to TRBJ2-7; D could derive from TRBD1 or TRBD2 (5 bases each). The sequence was collected from a human donor with melanoma. The specimen comprised tumor tissue (inferred from file names), sampled from a patient given nivolumab and ipilimumab in sequence. The CDR3 DNA reads as TGTGCCAGCAGCGACGTCCGCAGGGAGAGGGGCGAGCAGTACTTC. Translation: CASSDVRRERGEQYF.